The rows below give T cell receptor beta chains drawn from one sample of a study of T cells in Graves' hyperthyroidism and ophthalmopathy. Via MiXCR, TCRdb re-called the multiplex PCR reads, giving one row per CDR3 protein. The sample includes fewer than 750,000 distinct CDR3 sequences, around 13% of them seen just once. The sample was blood. The origin of the receptors is a woman aged 50 to 65 with Graves' ophthalmopathy. Both conserved end residues are part of each CDR3. A D gene is named only where the DNA matches it firmly. A row's size may be missing; if present it is once, few, many or a size class.

d_call	v_call	clone_size	j_call	cdr3_nt	cdr3_aa
TRBD2	TRBV5-4	.	TRBJ2-2	TGTGCCAGCAGCCGTATAGCGGGACCGGGCACCGGGGAGCTGTTTTTT	CASSRIAGPGTGELFF
.	TRBV7-2	many	TRBJ2-1	TGTGCCAGCAGCTCAGGGGGGACAGCGACATACAATGAGCAGTTCTTC	CASSSGGTATYNEQFF
.	TRBV6-2/TRBV6-3	.	TRBJ1-2	TGTGCCAGCAGTTACTCTCAGGGAGGCTATGGCTACACCTTC	CASSYSQGGYGYTF
.	TRBV19	once	TRBJ2-2	TGTGCCAGTAGCAAGGGAACAGGGGAGGCGAACACCGGGGAGCTGTTTTTT	CASSKGTGEANTGELFF
TRBD2	TRBV28	many	TRBJ2-7	TGTGCCAGCAGTTTTTGGGAGCGGGAGTCGGATATCGAGCAGTACTTC	CASSFWERESDIEQYF
TRBD2	TRBV10-3	few	TRBJ2-7	TGTGCCATCAGTGTAGGTAGCGGGAGTTTTGACGAGCAGTACTTC	CAISVGSGSFDEQYF
.	TRBV7-6	few	TRBJ2-2	TGTGCCAGCAGCTCCTTAAATTCTAGCTGGCTGATTACCGGGGAGCTGTTTTTT	CASSSLNSSWLITGELFF
.	TRBV7-3	many	TRBJ2-1	TGTGCCAGCAGCCTCCTCGCTAGCGCCTCCTACAATGAGCAGTTCTTC	CASSLLASASYNEQFF
TRBD2	TRBV20-1	many	TRBJ2-1	TGCAGTGCTCCCGGGACTAGCGGGAGATTTGAGCAGTTCTTC	CSAPGTSGRFEQFF
TRBD1	TRBV27	.	TRBJ2-5	TGTGCCAGCAGTACAGGGGGCCGGGAGACCCAGTACTTC	CASSTGGRETQYF
TRBD2	TRBV12-5	few	TRBJ2-1	TGTGCTGGTGGTTTGGGGACTAGCAAATACAATGAGCAGTTCTTC	CAGGLGTSKYNEQFF
.	TRBV6-1	few	TRBJ2-3	TGTGCCAGCAGTGAGGTGGCGGCACCTACTAGCACAGATACGCAGTATTTT	CASSEVAAPTSTDTQYF
.	TRBV5-4	.	TRBJ2-7	TGTGCCAGCAGCGGGGGGGGGCCATTCTACGAGCAGTACTTC	CASSGGGPFYEQYF
.	TRBV20-1	once	TRBJ2-2	TGCAGTGCTAGAGCGGGCACCGGGGAGCTGTTTTTT	CSARAGTGELFF
TRBD1	TRBV28	many	TRBJ1-2	TGTGCCAGCAGTTCTCACTACAGGGGGCTATATGGCTACACCTTC	CASSSHYRGLYGYTF
TRBD2	TRBV5-1	.	TRBJ2-3	TGCGCCAGCAGGCCGGGGTCTGCGGGAGCTCTAGATACGCAGTATTTT	CASRPGSAGALDTQYF
.	TRBV2	.	TRBJ1-4	TGTGCCAGCAGTGAGTCGAAAAAACTGTTTTTT	CASSESKKLFF
.	TRBV28	many	TRBJ2-1	TGTGCCAGCAGTCCAATAACGTTCTTACTAAGCTCCTACAATGAGCAGTTCTTC	CASSPITFLLSSYNEQFF
.	TRBV11-2	many	TRBJ2-1	TGTGCCAGCAGCTTAGGACAGGCGGCCTACAATGAGCAGTTCTTC	CASSLGQAAYNEQFF
.	TRBV12-3/TRBV12-4	many	TRBJ1-5	TGTGCCAGCAGTTTAGCAGGCAGGTCCGATCAGCCCCAGCATTTT	CASSLAGRSDQPQHF
TRBD2	TRBV6-1	many	TRBJ2-1	TGTGCCAGCAGGGGACTAGCGGGAGACTCCTACAATGAGCAGTTCTTC	CASRGLAGDSYNEQFF
.	TRBV5-6	many	TRBJ2-7	TGTGCCAGCAGCTTGTTCGTGGGGTACAACTCCTACGAGCAGTACTTC	CASSLFVGYNSYEQYF